This passage covers 32 T cell receptor beta chains from one sample sequenced in a study of blood T cell repertoires in COVID-19. Only in-frame clones appear in the TCRdb table, and some are missing; sequencing was by immunoSEQ multiplex PCR. The repertoire holds tens of thousands of clones, with 89% as singletons. The specimen sequenced was peripheral blood. All receptors derive from a man aged 55 to 70 with active COVID-19.

The chain has TRBV6-2 or TRBV6-3 and TRBJ2-1; 8 nucleotides line up with TRBD1. With V trimmed by 2 bases and J by 3 bases, 9 bases remained unmatched. The CDR3 is made up of 17 amino acids. CDR1 is MNHEY and CDR2 is SVGEGT in the germline V gene. This CDR3 reads CASSYSPAGGIYNEQFF. For the CDR3, the DNA is TGTGCCAGCAGTTACAGCCCGGCAGGGGGCATCTACAATGAGCAGTTCTTC.

The chain links TRBV28 to TRBJ1-1, with D perhaps matching TRBD1 (5 bases). The CDR3 is 15 amino acids. Germline V CDR1 and CDR2: MDHEN, SYDVKM. V lost 2 bases and J lost 1, with 11 bases in between. CDR3 sequence: CASSLAGEANTEAFF. In DNA, the CDR3 is TGTGCCAGCAGTTTAGCGGGGGAGGCGAACACTGAAGCTTTCTTT.

In its sample, this clone was seen a few times. V gene TRBV18 combines with J gene TRBJ2-3, with a weak D call TRBD2 (6 bases). The V gene's germline CDR1 is KGHSH and CDR2 LQKENI. The length of the CDR3 is 15 residues. Trimming removed 3 bases at V and 1 base at J, with 11 bases between. The DNA for the CDR3 is TGTGCCAGCTCACCCCCGACTAGAGGCACAGATACGCAGTATTTT. Its protein product is CASSPPTRGTDTQYF.

The rearrangement links TRBV5-3 to TRBJ1-1; tentative D call: TRBD1 (6 bases). TRBV5-3 is an ORF for which the function is uncertain. V dropped 1 base and J dropped 1 base, with 17 bases sitting between them. The length of the CDR3 is 17 residues. The CDR3 nucleotides read TGTGCCAGAAGCTTGACTCGTAAACAGGGCCAGAACACTGAAGCTTTCTTT. Translating gives CARSLTRKQGQNTEAFF.

The chain couples TRBV5-6 to TRBJ1-3; D perhaps matches TRBD1 (5 bases). The CDR3 is 15 residues long. Germline V CDR1 and CDR2: SGHDT, YYEEEE. V lost 0 bases and J lost 5, with 12 bases in between. CDR3 sequence: CASSLVSGTRNTIYF. CDR3 DNA sequence: TGTGCCAGCAGCTTGGTTTCCGGGACTAGAAACACCATATATTTT.

The chain carries TRBV2 and TRBJ2-7, with 10 bases identical to TRBD2. CDR3 length equals 15 residues. V gave up 6 bases and J gave up 5 bases; unmatched junction bases: 10. The germline V gene encodes CDR1 SNHLY and CDR2 FYNNEI. This chain's CDR3 is CASSTTLAGEHEQYF. The DNA of the CDR3 is TGTGCCAGCAGCACCACCCTAGCGGGAGAGCACGAGCAGTACTTC. The whole variable domain, filled in from reference TRBV2 and TRBJ2-7, reads EPEVTQTPSHQVTQMGQEVILRCVPISNHLYFYWYRQILGQKVEFLVSFYNNEISEKSEIFDDQFSVERPDGSNFTLKIRSTKLEDSAMYFCASSTTLAGEHEQYFGPGTRLTVT.

The J gene is TRBJ1-6, the V gene TRBV28; D possibly corresponds to TRBD1 (5 bases). The CDR3 totals 17 residues. Per germline, CDR1 MDHEN and CDR2 SYDVKM. The V and J ends lost 4 bases and 0 bases respectively, with 13 bases between them. The CDR3 sequence is CASSYQDKSSYNSPLHF. The CDR3, as DNA: TGTGCCAGCAGTTACCAGGACAAGAGCTCCTATAATTCACCCCTCCACTTT.

In DNA form, the CDR3 reads TGTGCCAGCTCATCGGCGCGGGGGAGTGGGACAGATACGCAGTATTTT. This encodes CASSSARGSGTDTQYF. The rearrangement joins TRBV18 to TRBJ2-3; 7 bases are a match to TRBD2. The CDR3 sequence is 16 residues long. The germline CDR1 and CDR2 sequences are KGHSH and LQKENI. V shed 5 bases, J shed 3 bases, and the junction held 11 bases outside the gene matches.

In its sample, this clone was seen a few times. This chain connects TRBV4-3 to TRBJ1-6; D is uncertain. This CDR3 has 13 residues. Trimming stripped 0 bases from V and 9 bases from J, with 6 bases between. Germline CDR1 LGHNA, CDR2 YSLEER. CDR3 sequence reads: CASSQEAVSPLHF. The CDR3 nucleotides are TGCGCCAGCAGCCAAGAGGCGGTTTCACCCCTCCACTTT.

In this sample, this clone turned up a few times. This chain links TRBV12-3 or TRBV12-4 with TRBJ1-5, with TRBD1 as a possible D gene (6 bases). Trimming took off 3 bases at V and 5 bases at J, with 8 bases between the two ends. The CDR3 is 13 amino acids. This chain's CDR3 is CASSFNRDQPQHF. The CDR3 DNA follows: TGTGCCAGCAGTTTTAACAGGGATCAGCCCCAGCATTTT.

The chain combines TRBV7-2 with TRBJ2-7; D might be TRBD1 (6 bases). With 5 bases removed from V and 2 bases from J, the gap between germline ends came to 13 bases. The CDR3 has 14 amino acids. The germline V gene encodes CDR1 SGHTA and CDR2 FQGNSA. The CDR3 coding sequence is TGTGCCAGCAGCCCCCGGACAGATACCTACGAGCAGTACTTC. Protein: CASSPRTDTYEQYF.

This sequence joins TRBV5-1 and TRBJ2-1; no definite D call. Trimming stripped 3 bases from V and 2 bases from J, with 6 bases between. The length of the CDR3 is 13 residues. Germline values: CDR1 SGHRS, CDR2 YFSETQ. CDR3 residues: CASSSVAYNEQFF. The DNA of the CDR3 is TGCGCCAGCAGCTCGGTCGCCTACAATGAGCAGTTCTTC.

The gene calls are TRBV13 and TRBJ2-5; D possibly corresponds to TRBD2 (6 bases). Trimming left V 4 bases short and J 4 bases short, with 13 bases between. Per germline, CDR1 PRHDT and CDR2 FYEKMQ (reference sequence). This CDR3 has 14 residues. In DNA form, the CDR3 reads TGTGCCAGCAGCTCAGGCGGGATCCTAGAGACCCAGTACTTC. Translation: CASSSGGILETQYF.

The chain couples TRBV4-2 to TRBJ2-5; 14 positions match TRBD2. This CDR3 comprises 17 residues. CDR1 LGHNA and CDR2 YNFKEQ come from the germline V gene. Trimming at V came to 3 bases and at J to 4 bases, leaving 7 bases not matched to a gene. The CDR3, as DNA: TGTGCCAGCAGCCAGCAGCCCGGACTAGCGGGGGGAGAGACCCAGTACTTC. Protein: CASSQQPGLAGGETQYF.

The genes are TRBV5-4 and TRBJ2-3, with 11 positions matching TRBD2. Looked up from germline, CDR1 is SGHNT and CDR2 is YYREEE (reference sequence). This CDR3 is 15 amino acids long. V shed 5 bases and J 3 bases; nucleotides not matched to a gene: 5. For the CDR3, the DNA is TGTGCCAGCAGTGATACTAGCGGGAGTACAGATACGCAGTATTTT. Its protein is CASSDTSGSTDTQYF.

The genes are TRBV27 and TRBJ2-1; 13 nucleotides align to TRBD2. V shed 6 bases and J 2 bases; nucleotides not matched to a gene: 4. Germline CDR1 reads MNHEY; CDR2 reads SMNVEV (reference sequence). The CDR3 consists of 16 residues. CDR3 nucleotide sequence: TGTGCCAGCAGGACTACTAGCGGGAGGGCCTACAATGAGCAGTTCTTC. This translates into CASRTTSGRAYNEQFF.

V and J are TRBV18 and TRBJ1-1; 8 positions agree with TRBD1. V lost 6 bases and J lost 1; bases outside the gene matches: 4. The CDR3 extends over 14 amino acids. CDR1 and CDR2 from the germline V gene are KGHSH and LQKENI. The CDR3: CASSPGQGNTEAFF. CDR3 nucleotide sequence: TGTGCCAGCTCGCCAGGACAGGGGAACACTGAAGCTTTCTTT.

The chain has TRBV27 and TRBJ2-7, with TRBD2 matching over 10 bases. V lost 4 bases, J lost 6 bases, and 15 bases stayed unmatched. This CDR3 spans 17 amino acids. In germline, CDR1 is MNHEY, CDR2 SMNVEV (reference sequence). The CDR3 loop is CASSYYSGRPRGVEQYF. The CDR3 nucleotides are TGTGCCAGCAGTTACTATAGCGGGAGGCCGCGAGGTGTCGAGCAGTACTTC.

This chain uses TRBV9 with TRBJ1-3, with a possible D match to TRBD1 (5 bases). Germline CDR1 reads SGDLS; CDR2 reads YYNGEE. V lost 5 bases and J lost 1, with 19 bases in between. CDR3 length equals 17 residues. The CDR3 spells CASRREDAGRSGNTIYF. DNA for the CDR3: TGTGCCAGCAGGAGGGAGGACGCAGGGAGATCTGGAAACACCATATATTTT. The full variable domain, rest sourced from reference TRBV9 and TRBJ1-3, is DSGVTQTPKHLITATGQRVTLRCSPRSGDLSVYWYQQSLDQGLQFLIQYYNGEERAKGNILERFSAQQFPDLHSELNLSSLELGDSALYFCASRREDAGRSGNTIYFGEGSWLTVV.

The V and J genes are TRBV18 and TRBJ2-3; 11 bases line up with TRBD2. Germline-derived CDR1 and CDR2 are KGHSH and LQKENI. J gave up 5 bases and V 3 bases, and 7 bases lay outside the gene matches. The CDR3 is 16 amino acids. CDR3: CASSPRLAGNGDTQYF. The CDR3 bases are TGTGCCAGCTCACCGAGACTAGCGGGAAATGGAGATACGCAGTATTTT.

V is TRBV28 and J is TRBJ2-1, with TRBD2 matching 13 bases. V gave up 5 bases and J gave up 5 bases; unmatched junction bases: 3. CDR3 length: 15 residues. Germline V gene lookup returns CDR1 MDHEN and CDR2 SYDVKM. CDR3 loop: CASSKGLAGDNEQFF. The CDR3 nucleotides are TGTGCCAGCAGTAAAGGACTAGCGGGAGACAATGAGCAGTTCTTC.

The V gene is TRBV10-1, the J gene TRBJ2-2; 11 bases match TRBD2. The germline gives CDR1 WNHNN, CDR2 SYGVQD (reference sequence). Trimming removed 7 bases from V and 7 bases from J; junction bases left unmatched: 8. The CDR3 covers 15 residues. The CDR3 here is CASTVAGGKDGELFF. The CDR3 bases are TGCGCCAGCACGGTAGCGGGAGGGAAGGACGGGGAGCTGTTTTTT.

The CDR3 coding sequence is TGTGCCAGCAGCTTTGACAGGGGTAGTGGCTACACCTTC. Its protein product is CASSFDRGSGYTF. The chain joins TRBV5-6 to TRBJ1-2, with 8 bases fitting TRBD1. The CDR3 totals 13 residues. CDR1 is SGHDT and CDR2 is YYEEEE in the germline V gene. After removal of 2 bases from V and 7 bases from J, the junction contained 4 bases not matched to a gene. Based on the CDR3 plus reference TRBV5-6 and TRBJ1-2, the full variable domain is DAGVTQSPTHLIKTRGQQVTLRCSPKSGHDTVSWYQQALGQGPQFIFQYYEEEERQRGNFPDRFSGHQFPNYSSELNVNALLLGDSALYLCASSFDRGSGYTFGSGTRLTVV.

This chain links TRBV9 with TRBJ2-1, with TRBD1 as a possible D gene (6 bases). Deletions cut 0 bases from V and 3 bases from J, with 13 bases between. Germline V gene data show CDR1 as SGDLS and CDR2 as YYNGEE. The CDR3 contains 16 residues. The chain's CDR3 is CASSVAGQRVYNEQFF. CDR3 in DNA: TGTGCCAGCAGCGTAGCTGGACAGCGAGTCTACAATGAGCAGTTCTTC.

Remarks on this clone: Compared with germline, one end of the junction differs, possibly owing to a read error. The CDR3 here is CASSPQGQNSHEQYF. CDR3 DNA: TGTGCCAGCTCACCCCAGGGACAGAACTCCCACGAGCAGTACTTC. V and J are TRBV18 and TRBJ2-7; TRBD1 matches 7 bases. The CDR3 sequence is 15 residues long. Germline loops: CDR1 KGHSH, CDR2 LQKENI.

V gene TRBV4-2 combines with J gene TRBJ1-5; D is perhaps TRBD1 (5 bases). The CDR3 runs to 15 residues. The V gene lost 0 bases and the J gene lost 3 bases, with 9 bases spanning the gap. Germline assignment: CDR1 LGHNA and CDR2 YNFKEQ. The CDR3 DNA sequence: TGTGCCAGCAGCCAAGATCAGGGTTACAATCAGCCCCAGCATTTT. It codes for CASSQDQGYNQPQHF.

A word on this clone: At one end the junction does not follow the germline gene, possibly because of a read error. The genes are TRBV27 and TRBJ2-7; D ambiguous. The CDR3 is made up of 8 amino acids. Germline V gene lookup returns CDR1 MNHEY and CDR2 SMNVEV (reference sequence). The CDR3 bases are TGTGCCAGCAGGCTGCGTTTCTTC. Amino acid sequence: CASRLRFF.

The genes are TRBV4-3 and TRBJ1-2; TRBD1 agrees at 8 bases. The trim removed 0 bases at V and 6 bases at J, leaving 6 bases unmatched. The length of the CDR3 is 15 residues. Germline V lookup: CDR1 LGHNA, CDR2 YSLEER. Here the CDR3 DNA reads TGCGCCAGCAGCCAAGAAAGGCAGGGGGCAAATGGCTACACCTTC. Translated, it gives CASSQERQGANGYTF.

Note on this clone: Sequence at one end of the junction differs from germline and may be a read error. This chain joins TRBV27 and TRBJ2-7; D perhaps matches TRBD2 (6 bases). In germline, CDR1 is MNHEY, CDR2 SMNVEV (reference sequence). The CDR3 has 12 residues. CDR3 sequence reads: CASSRRDRGPDF. The CDR3 region has the DNA TGTGCCAGCAGTCGGCGGGACCGGGGTCCGGACTTC.

The chain uses TRBV18 and TRBJ2-3; 9 nucleotides line up with TRBD2. From germline, CDR1 is KGHSH and CDR2 LQKENI. This CDR3 is built from 15 residues. The trim removed 3 bases at V and 1 base at J, leaving 2 bases unmatched. The CDR3 DNA reads as TGTGCCAGCTCACCTAGCGGGAGCGGCACAGATACGCAGTATTTT. Translating gives CASSPSGSGTDTQYF.

Details on this clone: Other DNA sequences within the sample encode an identical CDR3. The chain carries TRBV6-6 and TRBJ1-1, with unresolved D. The ends were cut back, 0 bases at V and 3 bases at J, with 5 bases in the middle. The CDR3 consists of 13 residues. CDR1 is MNHNY, CDR2 SVGAGI, per germline (reference sequence). DNA for the CDR3: TGTGCCAGCAGTTACTCTTCCTACACTGAAGCTTTCTTT. As protein: CASSYSSYTEAFF.

With regard to this clone: The sample has other DNA sequences that encode this CDR3 too. The rearrangement uses TRBV2 and TRBJ1-5; D not certain. V lost 3 bases and J lost 4, with 7 bases in between. The CDR3 has 13 amino acids. The germline V gene encodes CDR1 SNHLY and CDR2 FYNNEI. CDR3 coding DNA: TGTGCCAGCAGTGAGGGCGGGAATCAGCCCCAGCATTTT. As protein: CASSEGGNQPQHF.